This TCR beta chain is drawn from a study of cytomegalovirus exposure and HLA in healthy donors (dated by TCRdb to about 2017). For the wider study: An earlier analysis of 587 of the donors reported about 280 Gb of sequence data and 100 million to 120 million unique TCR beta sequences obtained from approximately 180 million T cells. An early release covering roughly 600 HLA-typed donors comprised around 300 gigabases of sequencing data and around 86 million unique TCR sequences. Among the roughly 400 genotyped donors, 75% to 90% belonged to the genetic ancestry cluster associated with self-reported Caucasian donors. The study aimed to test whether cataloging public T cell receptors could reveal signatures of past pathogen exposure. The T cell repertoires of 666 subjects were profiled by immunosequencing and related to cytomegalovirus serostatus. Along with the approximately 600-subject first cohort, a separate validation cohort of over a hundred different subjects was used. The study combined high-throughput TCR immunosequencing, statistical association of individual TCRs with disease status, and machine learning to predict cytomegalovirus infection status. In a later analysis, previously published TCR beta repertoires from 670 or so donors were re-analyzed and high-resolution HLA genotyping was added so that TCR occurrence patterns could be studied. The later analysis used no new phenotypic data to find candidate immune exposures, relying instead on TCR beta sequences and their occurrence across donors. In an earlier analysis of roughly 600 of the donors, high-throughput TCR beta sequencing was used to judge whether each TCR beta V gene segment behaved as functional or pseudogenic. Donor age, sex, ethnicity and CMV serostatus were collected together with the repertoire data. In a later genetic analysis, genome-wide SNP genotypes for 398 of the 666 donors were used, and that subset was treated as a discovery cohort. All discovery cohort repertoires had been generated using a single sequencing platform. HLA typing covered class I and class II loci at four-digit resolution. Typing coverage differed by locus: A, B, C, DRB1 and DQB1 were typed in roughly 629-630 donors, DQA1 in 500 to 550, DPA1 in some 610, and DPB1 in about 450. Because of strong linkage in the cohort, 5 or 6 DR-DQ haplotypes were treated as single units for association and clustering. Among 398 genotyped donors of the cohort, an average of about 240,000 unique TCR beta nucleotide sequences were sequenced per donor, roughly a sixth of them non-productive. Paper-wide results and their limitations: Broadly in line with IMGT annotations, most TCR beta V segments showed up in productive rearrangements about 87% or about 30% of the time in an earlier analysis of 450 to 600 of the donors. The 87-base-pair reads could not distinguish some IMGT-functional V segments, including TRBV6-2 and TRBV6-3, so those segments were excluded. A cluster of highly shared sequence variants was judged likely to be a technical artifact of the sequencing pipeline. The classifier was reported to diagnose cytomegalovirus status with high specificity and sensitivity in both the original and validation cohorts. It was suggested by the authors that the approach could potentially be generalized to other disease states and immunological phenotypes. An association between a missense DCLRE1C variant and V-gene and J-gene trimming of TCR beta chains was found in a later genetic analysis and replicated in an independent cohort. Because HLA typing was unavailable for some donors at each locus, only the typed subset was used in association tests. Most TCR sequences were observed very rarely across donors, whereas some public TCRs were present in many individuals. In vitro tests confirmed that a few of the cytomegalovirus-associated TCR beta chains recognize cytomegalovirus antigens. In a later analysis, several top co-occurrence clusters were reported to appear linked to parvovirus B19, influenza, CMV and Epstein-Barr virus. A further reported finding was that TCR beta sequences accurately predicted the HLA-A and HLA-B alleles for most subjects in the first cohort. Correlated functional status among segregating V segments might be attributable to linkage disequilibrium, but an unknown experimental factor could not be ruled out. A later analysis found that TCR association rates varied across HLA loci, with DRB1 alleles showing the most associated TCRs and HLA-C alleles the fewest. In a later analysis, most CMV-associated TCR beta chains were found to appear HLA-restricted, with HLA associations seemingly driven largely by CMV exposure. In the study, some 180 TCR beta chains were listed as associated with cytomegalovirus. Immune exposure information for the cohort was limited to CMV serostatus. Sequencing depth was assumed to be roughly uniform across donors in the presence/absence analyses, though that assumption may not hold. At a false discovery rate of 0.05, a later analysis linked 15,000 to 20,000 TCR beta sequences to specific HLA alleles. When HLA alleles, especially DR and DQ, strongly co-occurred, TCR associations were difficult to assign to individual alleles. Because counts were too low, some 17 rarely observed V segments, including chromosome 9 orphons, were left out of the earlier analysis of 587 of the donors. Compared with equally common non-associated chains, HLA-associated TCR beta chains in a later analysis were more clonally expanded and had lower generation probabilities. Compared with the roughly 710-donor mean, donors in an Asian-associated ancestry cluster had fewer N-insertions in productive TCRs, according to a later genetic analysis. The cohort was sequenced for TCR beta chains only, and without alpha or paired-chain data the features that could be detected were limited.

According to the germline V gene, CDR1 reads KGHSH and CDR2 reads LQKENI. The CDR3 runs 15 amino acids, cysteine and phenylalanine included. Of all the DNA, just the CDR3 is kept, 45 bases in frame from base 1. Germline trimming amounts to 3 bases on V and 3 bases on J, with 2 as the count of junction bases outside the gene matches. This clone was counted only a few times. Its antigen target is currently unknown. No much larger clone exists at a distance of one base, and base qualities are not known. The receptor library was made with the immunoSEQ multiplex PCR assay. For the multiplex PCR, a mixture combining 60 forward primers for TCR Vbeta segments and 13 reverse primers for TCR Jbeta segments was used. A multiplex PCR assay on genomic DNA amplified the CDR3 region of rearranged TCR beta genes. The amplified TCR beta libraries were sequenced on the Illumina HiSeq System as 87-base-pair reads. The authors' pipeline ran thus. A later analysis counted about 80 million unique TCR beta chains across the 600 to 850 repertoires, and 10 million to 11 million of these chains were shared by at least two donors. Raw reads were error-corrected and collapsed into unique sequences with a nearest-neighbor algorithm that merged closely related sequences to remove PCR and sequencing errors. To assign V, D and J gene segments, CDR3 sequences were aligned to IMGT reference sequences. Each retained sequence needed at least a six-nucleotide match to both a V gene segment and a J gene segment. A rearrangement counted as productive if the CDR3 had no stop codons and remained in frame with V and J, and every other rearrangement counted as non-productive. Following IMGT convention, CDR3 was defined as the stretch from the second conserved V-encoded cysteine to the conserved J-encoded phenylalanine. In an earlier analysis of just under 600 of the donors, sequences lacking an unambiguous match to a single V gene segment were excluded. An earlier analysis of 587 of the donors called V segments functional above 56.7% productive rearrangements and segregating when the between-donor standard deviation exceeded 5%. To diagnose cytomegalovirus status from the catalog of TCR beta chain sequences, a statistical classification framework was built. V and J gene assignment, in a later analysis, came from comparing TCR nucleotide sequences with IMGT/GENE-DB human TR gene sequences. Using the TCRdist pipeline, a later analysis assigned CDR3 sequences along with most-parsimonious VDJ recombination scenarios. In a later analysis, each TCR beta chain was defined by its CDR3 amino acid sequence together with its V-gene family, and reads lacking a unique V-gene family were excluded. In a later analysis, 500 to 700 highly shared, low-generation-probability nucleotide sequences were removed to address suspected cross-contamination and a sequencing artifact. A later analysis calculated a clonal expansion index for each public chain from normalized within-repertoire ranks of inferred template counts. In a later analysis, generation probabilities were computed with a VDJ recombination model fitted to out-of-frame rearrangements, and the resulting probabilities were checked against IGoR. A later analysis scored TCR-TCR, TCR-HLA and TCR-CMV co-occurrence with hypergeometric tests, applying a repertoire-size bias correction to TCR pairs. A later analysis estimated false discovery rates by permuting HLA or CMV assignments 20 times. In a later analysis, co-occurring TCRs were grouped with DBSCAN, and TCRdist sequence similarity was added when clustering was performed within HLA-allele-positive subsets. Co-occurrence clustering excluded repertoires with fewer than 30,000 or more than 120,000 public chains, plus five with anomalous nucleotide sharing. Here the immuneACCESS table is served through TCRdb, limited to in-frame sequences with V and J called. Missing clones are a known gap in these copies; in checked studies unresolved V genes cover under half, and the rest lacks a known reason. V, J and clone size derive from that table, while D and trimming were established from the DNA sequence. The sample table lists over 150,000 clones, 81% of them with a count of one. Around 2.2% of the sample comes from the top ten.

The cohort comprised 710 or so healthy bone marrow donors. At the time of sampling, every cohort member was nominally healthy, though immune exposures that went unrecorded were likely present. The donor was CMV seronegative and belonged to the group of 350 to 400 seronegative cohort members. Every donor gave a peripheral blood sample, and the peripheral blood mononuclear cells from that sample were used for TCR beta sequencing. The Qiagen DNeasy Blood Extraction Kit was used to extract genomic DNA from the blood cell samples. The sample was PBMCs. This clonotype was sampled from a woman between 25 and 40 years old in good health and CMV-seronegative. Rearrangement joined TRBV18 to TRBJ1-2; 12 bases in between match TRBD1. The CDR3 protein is CASSPGQGADYGYTF. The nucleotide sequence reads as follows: TGTGCCAGCTCACCGGGACAGGGGGCTGACTATGGCTACACCTTC.